The next 23 T cell receptor beta chains were all read from a single sample in a study of cytomegalovirus exposure and HLA in healthy donors. The assay was immunoSEQ multiplex PCR, and TCRdb's table has in-frame clones only and misses some. The table records tens of thousands of clones, approximately 96% of them present only once. Sequenced: PBMCs. The receptors shown here come from a woman aged 18 to 35 in good health and CMV-seronegative.

The chain joins TRBV7-8 to TRBJ1-5, with a weak D call TRBD1 (5 bases). V was shortened by 5 bases and J by 1 base, with 9 bases between the two germline ends. Germline V gives CDR1 SGHVS, CDR2 FQNEAQ. This CDR3 region has 14 residues. The DNA of the CDR3 is TGTGCCAGCAGCCCCCGACAGAGCAATCAGCCCCAGCATTTT. Protein: CASSPRQSNQPQHF.

The chain combines TRBV6-5 with TRBJ2-7; a weak D match, TRBD2 (5 bases). CDR3 size: 11 residues. Trimming shortened V by 8 bases and J by 4 bases, and 9 bases separated the two germline ends. CDR1 MNHEY and CDR2 SVGAGI come from the germline V gene. Here the CDR3 DNA reads TGTGCCAGCCACGCGGGTTACGAGCAGTACTTC. This translates into CASHAGYEQYF.

V is TRBV7-9 and J is TRBJ1-2, with 11 bases fitting TRBD1. The CDR3 is 15 amino acids. The ends lost 3 bases at V and 7 bases at J; junction bases unmatched: 7. Per the germline V gene, CDR1 is SEHNR and CDR2 is FQNEAQ (reference sequence). This chain's CDR3 is CASSFGGQGVSGYTF. CDR3 DNA sequence: TGTGCCAGCAGCTTTGGGGGACAGGGGGTTTCTGGCTACACCTTC.

The chain is built from TRBV5-5 and TRBJ2-6; a possible D gene is TRBD2 (6 bases). Trimming stripped 2 bases from V and 4 bases from J, with 10 bases between. This CDR3 is 15 amino acids long. CDR1 and CDR2 from the germline V gene are SGHKS and YYEKEE (reference sequence). The CDR3 DNA follows: TGTGCCAGCAGCTTTAGTCGGGGGGGGGCCAACGTCCTGACTTTC. Protein: CASSFSRGGANVLTF.

The chain couples TRBV7-2 to TRBJ2-7, with D maybe TRBD2 (6 bases). The V gene lost 5 bases and the J gene lost 0 bases, with 11 bases spanning the gap. The CDR3 consists of 14 residues. CDR1 and CDR2 (germline): SGHTA, FQGNSA. This CDR3 is CASSIPGSSYEQYF. The CDR3, as DNA: TGTGCCAGCAGCATCCCCGGGAGCTCCTACGAGCAGTACTTC. Full variable domain (rest looked up from reference TRBV7-2 and TRBJ2-7): GAGVSQSPSNKVTEKGKDVELRCDPISGHTALYWYRQSLGQGLEFLIYFQGNSAPDKSGLPSDRFSAERTGGSVSTLTIQRTQQEDSAVYLCASSIPGSSYEQYFGPGTRLTVT.

The rearrangement uses TRBV11-2 and TRBJ1-5; 8 nucleotides align to TRBD1. V shed 4 bases and J 6 bases; nucleotides not matched to a gene: 5. CDR3 length: 14 amino acids. From germline, CDR1 is SGHAT and CDR2 FQNNGV. The CDR3 DNA reads as TGTGCCAGCAGCTCCGGACAGGGCAGTCAGCCCCAGCATTTT. It translates to CASSSGQGSQPQHF.

The rearrangement uses TRBV10-3 and TRBJ2-3; 8 nucleotides align to TRBD2. The CDR3 length is 13 residues. V dropped 7 bases and J dropped 1; count of bases not matched to a gene: 1. Germline assignment: CDR1 ENHRY and CDR2 SYGVKD. This CDR3 is CAITLAGTDTQYF. Here the CDR3 DNA reads TGTGCCATCACACTAGCGGGCACAGATACGCAGTATTTT.

The chain combines TRBV19 with TRBJ1-1, with 11 bases lining up with TRBD1. The ends lost 4 bases at V and 11 bases at J; junction bases unmatched: 15. Germline V gene data show CDR1 as LNHDA and CDR2 as SQIVND (reference sequence). The CDR3 length is 16 residues. CDR3: CASSTPGTGGRGGAFF. CDR3 DNA sequence: TGTGCCAGTAGTACCCCCGGGACAGGGGGTCGGGGGGGTGCTTTCTTT.

CDR3: CASRIRRDTGYEQYF. CDR3 DNA sequence: TGTGCCAGCAGGATACGCCGGGACACAGGGTACGAGCAGTACTTC. The chain recombines TRBV6-5 with TRBJ2-7; D might be TRBD1 (6 bases). CDR3 length: 15 residues. Germline CDR1 MNHEY, CDR2 SVGAGI. V shed 6 bases and J shed 4 bases, with 19 bases lying between them.

V and J are TRBV6-5 and TRBJ1-4; TRBD1 matches 7 bases. From germline, CDR1 is MNHEY and CDR2 SVGAGI. V dropped 0 bases and J dropped 8; count of bases not matched to a gene: 3. The CDR3 extends over 14 amino acids. The CDR3 DNA reads as TGTGCCAGCAGTTACTCGACAGGGCAAGAAAAACTGTTTTTT. Encoded protein: CASSYSTGQEKLFF.

The chain links TRBV12-2 to TRBJ2-3; TRBD2, as called in the table, went unchecked against the DNA. TRBV12-2 is deemed a pseudogene. The CDR3 has 17 residues. CDR3 amino acids: CASRLGKTSGHGDTQYF. The CDR3 bases are TGTGCAAGTCGCTTAGGGAAGACTAGCGGCCACGGGGATACGCAGTATTTT.

This CDR3 is CASSFTGDGVDQYF. Here the CDR3 DNA reads TGTGCCAGCAGCTTCACAGGGGACGGGGTGGACCAGTACTTC. V and J are TRBV11-2 and TRBJ2-5; 7 bases map to TRBD1. Germline-derived CDR1 and CDR2 are SGHAT and FQNNGV. The CDR3 totals 14 residues. J lost 10 bases, V lost 3 bases, and 11 bases had no gene match.

This clone has only one observation. The CDR3 sequence is CASTYWTGVSNTEAFF. CDR3 coding DNA: TGTGCCAGCACCTACTGGACAGGGGTTTCGAACACTGAAGCTTTCTTT. The chain combines TRBV14 with TRBJ1-1; 9 bases align to TRBD1. The CDR3 contains 16 residues. Germline trimming cut 7 bases from V and 1 base from J; bases unmatched to any gene: 10. Germline V lookup: CDR1 SGHDN, CDR2 FVKESK.

The gene calls are TRBV5-1 and TRBJ2-2; D is undetermined. Trimming left V 6 bases short and J 6 bases short, with 18 bases between. The length of the CDR3 is 15 residues. Germline CDR1 reads SGHRS; CDR2 reads YFSETQ. The DNA for the CDR3 is TGCGCCAGCAATCTTGAGTATTGGTTCGCCGGGGAGCTGTTTTTT. Translation gives CASNLEYWFAGELFF.

As concerns this clone: A much larger clonotype is one base distant, so this may be a read error. The identical CDR3 is also encoded by other nucleotide sequences in the sample. V and J are TRBV18 and TRBJ2-7; 7 bases align to TRBD2. Germline CDR1 is KGHSH and CDR2 is LQKENI. The CDR3 is made up of 14 amino acids. The CDR3 bases are TGTGCCAGTTCACCATCGCAGGGAGGGTACGAGCAGTACTTC. This encodes CASSPSQGGYEQYF.

The chain joins TRBV18 to TRBJ1-5; possibly TRBD1 for D (5 bases). In germline, CDR1 is KGHSH, CDR2 LQKENI. The length of the CDR3 is 16 residues. V shed 3 bases and J shed 4 bases, with 16 bases lying between them. The CDR3 DNA reads as TGTGCCAGCTCACCCCCTGGACATCCAGTTAATCAGCCCCAGCATTTT. Its translation: CASSPPGHPVNQPQHF. Looking up the rest from reference TRBV18 and TRBJ1-5 gives the full variable domain: NAGVMQNPRHLVRRRGQEARLRCSPMKGHSHVYWYRQLPEEGLKFMVYLQKENIIDESGMPKERFSAEFPKEGPSILRIQQVVRGDSAAYFCASSPPGHPVNQPQHFGDGTRLSIL.

The chain recombines TRBV18 with TRBJ2-7, with D maybe TRBD1 (6 bases). Germline V CDR1 and CDR2: KGHSH, LQKENI. The CDR3 has 15 residues. The V end was cut by 1 base, the J end by 2 bases, with 12 bases between. CDR3 sequence reads: CASSPRQGTPYEQYF. In DNA form, the CDR3 reads TGTGCCAGCTCACCACGGCAGGGGACCCCCTACGAGCAGTACTTC.

The chain links TRBV19 to TRBJ2-1; D gene uncertain. This CDR3 spans 14 amino acids. V was cut by 1 base and J by 9 bases, with 13 bases left in between. Per the germline V gene, CDR1 is LNHDA and CDR2 is SQIVND (reference sequence). In DNA form, the CDR3 reads TGTGCCAGTAGTATAGTAATGCCGGGTAGTGAGCAGTTCTTC. Its translation is CASSIVMPGSEQFF. The full variable domain, with the rest looked up from reference TRBV19 and TRBJ2-1, is DGGITQSPKYLFRKEGQNVTLSCEQNLNHDAMYWYRQDPGQGLRLIYYSQIVNDFQKGDIAEGYSVSREKKESFPLTVTSAQKNPTAFYLCASSIVMPGSEQFFGPGTRLTVL.

V gene TRBV28 combines with J gene TRBJ2-5; 13 bases are shared with TRBD2. The CDR3 runs 16 residues. CDR1 and CDR2 from the germline V gene are MDHEN and SYDVKM. Trimming took 5 bases from V and 2 from J; bases not matched to a gene: 5. The CDR3 nucleotides read TGTGCCAGCAGTCCCCGACTAGCGGGAGGACAAGAGACCCAGTACTTC. Translated, it gives CASSPRLAGGQETQYF.

V is TRBV14 and J is TRBJ2-3; 9 bases are a match to TRBD2. The J segment lost 3 bases and the V segment lost 8 bases, leaving 15 bases of the junction unmatched. CDR1 and CDR2 (germline): SGHDN, FVKESK. This CDR3 spans 17 amino acids. The CDR3 nucleotides are TGTGCCAGCTCAAAGGGGGCTGCGCGGGAGGGGACAGATACGCAGTATTTT. Its protein product is CASSKGAAREGTDTQYF.

This rearrangement joins TRBV7-6 to TRBJ2-7; TRBD2 matches 15 bases. CDR3 length: 14 residues. The V and J ends lost 4 bases and 6 bases, in that order; junction bases with no gene match: 1. Germline-derived CDR1 and CDR2 are SGHVS and FNYEAQ. CDR3 DNA sequence: TGTGCCAGCAGCTCGGGACTAGCGGGAGGCGAGCAGTACTTC. Its translation: CASSSGLAGGEQYF.

J is TRBJ2-1 and V is TRBV27, with 8 bases identical to TRBD2. CDR3 length: 16 amino acids. Germline CDR1 and CDR2: MNHEY and SMNVEV (reference sequence). V lost 10 bases and J lost 4; bases outside the gene matches: 15. CDR3 in amino acids: CATKLQPSGYYNEQFF. The CDR3 DNA reads as TGTGCCACCAAGCTTCAACCTAGCGGGTATTACAATGAGCAGTTCTTC.

The chain joins TRBV6-4 to TRBJ2-1, with D possibly TRBD1 on 5 matching bases. Germline CDR1 reads MRHNA; CDR2 reads SNTAGT. There are 14 residues in the CDR3. With 6 bases removed from V and 4 bases from J, the gap between germline ends came to 13 bases. For the CDR3, the DNA is TGTGCCAGCAGCAGGGCCCAGGATTACAATGAGCAGTTCTTC. Translating gives CASSRAQDYNEQFF.